The clone carrying this T cell receptor (beta chain) has just a few counts. Its cognate antigen is unknown. Indicated treatment: approximately 11-day PBMC culture with coronavirus spike peptide pools or control peptides (ViraFEST assay). Positive PCR dates covered March to December 2020, before US Alpha, Beta and Delta variants. The data derive from a study of vaccination and CD4 T cells after COVID-19. Study details: In culture, cells were exposed to overlapping spike peptides from SARS-CoV-2, HCoV-NL63, HCoV-OC43 and HCoV-229E. Points from the study as a whole: There was no significant change from approximately 21 to 38 median reactive clonotypes.

The V gene lost 6 bases and the J gene lost 6 bases, with 18 bases spanning the gap. This CDR3 is built from 14 residues. With the Oncomine TCR Beta short-read assay, DNA from cultured CD4+ T cells was sequenced. It was cultured CD4+ T cells from which genomic DNA was extracted. TCRdb recomputed calls from the PCR reads with MiXCR, one row per CDR3 protein. This table holds over 13,000 distinct CDR3 sequences, 20% to 30% found once. This TCR was sampled from a human donor who had recovered from COVID-19. The rearrangement uses TRBV12-3 or TRBV12-4 and TRBJ2-7, with TRBD2 as a possible D gene (6 bases). Sequencing was performed on CD4+ T cells from blood, cultured in vitro, taken after SARS-CoV-2 vaccination. CDR3 coding DNA: TGTGCCAGCAGCCAACTAGCTTCGGGCGGCGAGCAGTACTTC. Translating gives CASSQLASGGEQYF.